The source of this T cell receptor beta chain is a study of shared clonotypes between healthy human individuals. TCRdb keeps only in-frame clones here, not all; method: immunoSEQ multiplex PCR. The table shows about 1 million clones, with about 75% occurring only once. The CDR3 covers 14 residues. Germline values: CDR1 SGHRS, CDR2 YFSETQ. V was clipped by 4 bases and J by 0 bases, with 10 bases between them. This clonotype originated in a man aged 18 to 29 in good health. This chain links TRBV5-1 with TRBJ1-2; the D is unclear. What was sequenced was memory CD4+ T cells sorted from blood. Subset specified: CD45RA-negative fraction. The CDR3 nucleotides are TGCGCCAGCAGCACCGCGGCCCCTAACTATGGCTACACCTTC. It codes for CASSTAAPNYGYTF.